These 19 T cell receptor beta chains came from one sample sequenced in a study of prognosis after radiotherapy for stage I lung cancer. Genomic DNA yielded TCR beta CDR3, amplified by two-round multiplex PCR. It was primers specific to each TRBV and TRBJ gene that first-round PCR used. MiXCR, run by TCRdb on the multiplex PCR reads, gives a single entry per CDR3 protein. This table has approximately 16,000 distinct CDR3 sequences, 29% appearing once. This specimen consisted of PBMCs, obtained before or after stereotactic body radiation therapy (not recorded which). These receptors all come from a donor at least 50 years old with non-small cell lung cancer.

A remark on this clonotype: A much larger clone differs from this one at a single base, so this may be a read error. The chain is built from TRBV19 and TRBJ2-2; a possible D gene is TRBD2 (5 bases). This CDR3 contains 15 residues. CDR1 and CDR2 from the germline V gene are LNHDA and SQIVND (reference sequence). The CDR3 protein is CASSIRGSNIGELFF. As DNA, the CDR3 is TGTGCCAGTAGTATACGGGGATCCAACATCGGGGAGCTGTTTTTT.

As for this clonotype: A much larger clonotype is one base distant, so this may be a read error. The CDR3 sequence: CSARGLANGFNTYEQFF. DNA for the CDR3: TGCAGTGCTAGGGGACTCGCAAATGGATTTAACACCTACGAGCAGTTCTTC. The chain recombines TRBV20-1 with TRBJ2-1, with D perhaps TRBD2 (6 bases). This CDR3 has 17 residues. CDR1 and CDR2 (germline): DFQATT, SNEGSKA (reference sequence). V shed 3 bases and J shed 10 bases, with 28 bases lying between them.

The sample holds many counts of this clonotype. The J gene is TRBJ2-7, the V gene TRBV6-1; D remains ambiguous. The V and J ends lost 4 bases and 2 bases respectively, with 12 bases between them. The CDR3 runs 14 residues. The germline V gene encodes CDR1 MNHNS and CDR2 SASEGT. This CDR3 reads CASSATTVPYEQYF. As DNA, the CDR3 is TGTGCCAGCAGTGCGACAACGGTCCCCTACGAGCAGTACTTC.

This clonotype has a count of ten or more. The chain combines TRBV20-1 with TRBJ1-2; a possible D gene is TRBD1 (5 bases). The V gene's germline CDR1 is DFQATT and CDR2 SNEGSKA (reference sequence). V shed 3 bases and J shed 2 bases, with 19 bases lying between them. The CDR3 loop spans 16 amino acids. The CDR3 here is CSASQSGTEGNYGYTF. CDR3 bases: TGCAGTGCTAGTCAGTCCGGGACCGAGGGGAACTATGGCTACACCTTC.

This clonotype was recorded at least ten times. This sequence joins TRBV10-3 and TRBJ2-3; 9 nucleotides line up with TRBD2. J gave up 4 bases and V 9 bases, and 2 bases lay outside the gene matches. CDR3 size: 12 residues. Germline CDR1 and CDR2: ENHRY and SYGVKD. The DNA for the CDR3 is TGTGCCATTAGCGGGAGTGCAGATACGCAGTATTTT. Translated: CAISGSADTQYF.

A word on this clonotype: A far larger clone is just one base off, so this is likely a read error. This sequence joins TRBV7-9 and TRBJ2-7; a weak D match, TRBD1 (6 bases). The germline gives CDR1 SEHNR, CDR2 FQNEAQ (reference sequence). CDR3 size: 14 residues. V lost 8 bases and J lost 7, with 21 bases in between. CDR3 residues: CASSGQSSYNEQYF. In DNA, the CDR3 is TGTGCCAGCTCCGGACAGAGCTCCTACAATGAGCAGTACTTC.

The rearrangement uses TRBV29-1 and TRBJ1-2, with D perhaps matching TRBD1 (6 bases). The CDR3 totals 15 residues. The germline V and J ends were trimmed by 7 bases and 2 bases, with 20 bases remaining between them. The germline V gene has CDR1 SQVTM and CDR2 ANQGSEA. This chain's CDR3 is CSGYQGFGANYGYTF. CDR3 nucleotides: TGCAGCGGGTATCAGGGGTTTGGTGCAAACTATGGCTACACCTTC.

This clonotype has at least ten counts. The CDR3 DNA reads TGTGCCAGCATCTCAGGGGGAAGCGGAGGCTCCTACAATGAGCAGTTCTTC. This codes for CASISGGSGGSYNEQFF. The chain carries TRBV28 and TRBJ2-1, with 7 bases that match TRBD1. The germline CDR1 and CDR2 sequences are MDHEN and SYDVKM. The CDR3 consists of 17 residues. After removal of 7 bases from V and 0 bases from J, the junction contained 12 bases not matched to a gene.

The table lists this clonotype with a few counts. This sequence may be a read error, since a much larger clone differs from it by one base. The chain joins TRBV3-1 to TRBJ2-7; D gene ambiguous. The CDR3 has 14 amino acids. V lost 6 bases to trimming and J lost 3 bases, with 15 bases between them. Germline V gene sequence: CDR1 LGHDT, CDR2 YNNKEL (reference sequence). Here the CDR3 DNA reads TGTGCCAGCAGACAATCCCTCCTACACTACGAGCAGTACTTC. Translating gives CASRQSLLHYEQYF.

Note on this clonotype: The germline gene is not matched at one end of the junction; a read error may be the cause. The chain couples TRBV7-2 to TRBJ2-7; D is unresolved. CDR1 SGHTA and CDR2 FQGNSA come from the germline V gene. This CDR3 region has 13 residues. For the CDR3, the DNA is TGTGCCAGCAGCCATGGAACCTCCTACGAGAAGTACTTC. It yields the protein CASSHGTSYEKYF.

To note about this clonotype: One base separates it from a far larger clone, so it is likely a read error. This chain links TRBV12-3 or TRBV12-4 with TRBJ1-6, with D possibly being TRBD1 (5 bases). The CDR3 has 13 residues. The DNA of the CDR3 is TGTGCCAGCAGCCGGGGGTCAGATTCACCCCTCCAATTT. This translates into CASSRGSDSPLQF.

At least ten counts were recorded for this clonotype. The CDR3 reads CASSQSNQPQHF. The CDR3 DNA follows: TGCGCCAGCAGTCAGAGCAATCAGCCCCAGCATTTT. The rearrangement joins TRBV10-2 to TRBJ1-5; D gene uncertain. The CDR3 contains 12 residues. The V and J ends lost 5 bases and 1 base respectively, with 3 bases between them. CDR1 and CDR2 (germline): WSHSY, SAAADI.

This sequence joins TRBV7-8 and TRBJ2-7; maybe TRBD1 (5 bases). The V gene lost 0 bases and the J gene lost 0 bases, with 9 bases spanning the gap. In germline, CDR1 is SGHVS, CDR2 FQNEAQ. The length of the CDR3 is 15 residues. This chain's CDR3 is CASSLAGESSYEQYF. The CDR3 DNA reads TGTGCCAGCAGCTTAGCAGGGGAAAGCTCCTACGAGCAGTACTTC.

This clonotype was seen many times. This chain joins TRBV20-1 and TRBJ1-3; 7 positions agree with TRBD1. Germline CDR1 and CDR2: DFQATT and SNEGSKA (reference sequence). V shed 6 bases, J shed 0 bases, and the junction held 11 bases outside the gene matches. The CDR3 spans 16 residues. The CDR3 sequence: CSATRGAGTSGNTIYF. The CDR3 region has the DNA TGCAGTGCCACCAGGGGGGCGGGAACCTCTGGAAACACCATATATTTT.

This clonotype is a singleton in its sample. Only one base separates this from a far larger clonotype, so it likely reflects a read error. The rearrangement joins TRBV6-9 to TRBJ1-2; D gene unclear. CDR3 size: 11 residues. The ends were cut back, 3 bases at V and 4 bases at J, with 3 bases in the middle. CDR1 and CDR2 from the germline V gene are MNHGY and SVAAGI. The CDR3, as DNA: TGTGCCAGCAGTTACAGCTATGGCTACACCTTC. This sequence encodes CASSYSYGYTF.

At least ten counts were recorded for this clonotype. It is likely a read error, because the conserved phenylalanine at the end of the CDR3 is missing. The limits of the CDR3 on the DNA are not certain, so only TCRdb's listed CDR3 is given. The V call is TRBV11-2, the J call TRBJ2-7; the D call of TRBD1 is as the table states it, not checked on the DNA. The CDR3 adds up to 13 amino acids, both ends counted. Germline lookup yields CDR1 SGHAT and CDR2 FQNNGV. The CDR3: CASSLVAGGLGNL.

This clonotype has ten or more counts. In DNA form, the CDR3 reads TGTGCCAGCAGGGACAGTCTTGGGAATCAGCCCCAGCATTTT. Its translation: CASRDSLGNQPQHF. The chain recombines TRBV2 with TRBJ1-5; perhaps TRBD1 as D (6 bases). CDR3 length: 14 amino acids. The germline gives CDR1 SNHLY, CDR2 FYNNEI. V was clipped by 6 bases and J by 4 bases, with 13 bases between them. The full variable domain, in which reference TRBV2 and TRBJ1-5 provide the parts outside the CDR3, is EPEVTQTPSHQVTQMGQEVILRCVPISNHLYFYWYRQILGQKVEFLVSFYNNEISEKSEIFDDQFSVERPDGSNFTLKIRSTKLEDSAMYFCASRDSLGNQPQHFGDGTRLSIL.

This clonotype was recorded many times. The chain recombines TRBV2 with TRBJ2-5; TRBD2 agrees at 10 bases. The ends lost 6 bases at V and 1 base at J; junction bases unmatched: 5. The length of the CDR3 is 15 residues. Germline assignment: CDR1 SNHLY and CDR2 FYNNEI. The CDR3 sequence is CASSRLAGPQETQYF. CDR3 coding DNA: TGTGCCAGCAGCCGACTAGCGGGCCCCCAAGAGACCCAGTACTTC.

This clonotype was observed a few times. A read error likely explains this, since a far larger clone differs by one base. The chain is built from TRBV6-5 and TRBJ2-3; perhaps D is TRBD1 or TRBD2 (5 bases each). V lost 2 bases to trimming and J lost 4 bases, with 13 bases between them. The CDR3 loop spans 15 amino acids. CDR1 is MNHEY and CDR2 is SVGAGI in the germline V gene. CDR3 amino acids: CASSYRGVEADTQYF. For the CDR3, the DNA is TGTGCCAGCAGTTACAGGGGCGTGGAGGCAGATACGCAGTATTTT.